The 9 T cell receptor beta chains below were found in one sample sequenced in a study of T cells after yellow fever vaccination. TCRdb re-called the 5' RACE reads through MiXCR, storing one row per CDR3 protein. Here the sample spans 150,000 to 200,000 distinct CDR3 sequences, around 9.7% being singletons. The sequences come from CD8+ T cells sorted from PBMCs, collected 45 days after the yellow fever booster vaccination. The receptors here all came from a man aged 18 to 30 who received the YFV17D yellow fever vaccine.

V is TRBV7-9 and J is TRBJ2-7, with 14 bases fitting TRBD2. Germline loops: CDR1 SEHNR, CDR2 FQNEAQ (reference sequence). J gave up 4 bases and V 5 bases, and 4 bases lay outside the gene matches. This CDR3 spans 15 amino acids. The CDR3 protein is CASSTGLAGGYEQYF. CDR3 nucleotide sequence: TGTGCCAGCAGCACTGGACTAGCGGGGGGATACGAGCAGTACTTC. The complete variable domain, with remaining parts taken from reference TRBV7-9 and TRBJ2-7, reads DTGVSQNPRHKITKRGQNVTFRCDPISEHNRLYWYRQTLGQGPEFLTYFQNEAQLEKSRLLSDRFSAERPKGSFSTLEIQRTEQGDSAMYLCASSTGLAGGYEQYFGPGTRLTVT.

The rearrangement joins TRBV7-2 to TRBJ2-2, with 12 bases lining up with TRBD2. Germline V lookup: CDR1 SGHTA, CDR2 FQGNSA. This CDR3 is built from 16 residues. J gave up 5 bases and V 4 bases, and 5 bases lay outside the gene matches. DNA of the CDR3: TGTGCCAGCAGCTACTCTAGCGGGGGGGATACCGGGGAGCTGTTTTTT. It codes for CASSYSSGGDTGELFF.

The rearrangement joins TRBV9 to TRBJ1-4, with D maybe TRBD1 (6 bases). V lost 0 bases and J lost 5, with 11 bases in between. The CDR3 consists of 15 residues. Looked up from germline, CDR1 is SGDLS and CDR2 is YYNGEE. CDR3 amino acids: CASSVGGRRNEKLFF. CDR3 nucleotides: TGTGCCAGCAGCGTAGGGGGGCGGCGAAATGAAAAACTGTTTTTT.

V is TRBV7-9 and J is TRBJ2-5; tentatively, D is TRBD1 (5 bases). Germline-derived CDR1 and CDR2 are SEHNR and FQNEAQ (reference sequence). The CDR3 is 16 residues long. V was pared by 2 bases and J by 5 bases, with 18 bases between. The CDR3: CASSLPPQGTSETQYF. The CDR3 DNA follows: TGTGCCAGCAGCTTACCCCCCCAGGGAACATCCGAGACCCAGTACTTC.

The chain joins TRBV19 to TRBJ1-4, with 7 bases that match TRBD1. The length of the CDR3 is 14 residues. Germline CDR1 and CDR2: LNHDA and SQIVND (reference sequence). V was clipped by 8 bases and J by 8 bases; unmatched bases: 11. The CDR3 sequence: CASGIGTEREKLFF. The CDR3 DNA is TGTGCCAGTGGGATAGGGACAGAGCGAGAAAAACTGTTTTTT.

This clonotype was found many times. The rearrangement uses TRBV6-5 and TRBJ1-2; TRBD1 is a possible D gene (5 bases). This CDR3 region has 15 residues. Germline V gene sequence: CDR1 MNHEY, CDR2 SVGAGI. Trimming removed 5 bases at V and 4 bases at J, with 17 bases between. CDR3 in amino acids: CASSTSGQSPYGYTF. The CDR3 DNA is TGTGCCAGCAGTACCTCGGGGCAGTCCCCCTATGGCTACACCTTC.

This clonotype was observed a few times. The V call is TRBV12-3 or TRBV12-4, the J call TRBJ2-1; 9 positions agree with TRBD2. The V and J ends lost 3 bases and 8 bases, in that order; junction bases with no gene match: 5. The CDR3 is 14 residues long. CDR3 amino acids: CASSFSSGADEQFF. The CDR3 DNA sequence: TGTGCCAGCAGTTTCTCTAGCGGGGCCGATGAGCAGTTCTTC.

This clonotype turned up a few times. Here the CDR3 DNA reads TGTGCCAGCAGTCTAGGACAGGGTTTAGATGGCTACACCTTC. This gives the protein CASSLGQGLDGYTF. V usage is TRBV6-5 and J usage is TRBJ1-2; 8 bases line up with TRBD1. The CDR3 has 14 residues. Looked up from germline, CDR1 is MNHEY and CDR2 is SVGAGI. Trimming removed 5 bases from V and 6 bases from J; junction bases left unmatched: 8.

This clonotype was picked up a small number of times. The chain has TRBV6-2 or TRBV6-3 and TRBJ1-2, with 10 bases identical to TRBD1. This CDR3 spans 13 amino acids. Germline assignment: CDR1 MNHEY and CDR2 SVGEGT. J was trimmed by 7 bases and V by 7 bases; bases with no gene match: 6. CDR3 DNA sequence: TGTGCCAGCACCCAGGACAGGGGGTTTGGCTACACCTTC. It translates to CASTQDRGFGYTF.